The rows below give T cell receptor beta chains drawn from one sample of a study of cytomegalovirus exposure and HLA in healthy donors. Produced via immunoSEQ multiplex PCR; TCRdb's table is partial and in-frame only. Among approximately 150,000 clones, under 70% were seen once, and the ten largest hold more than 9%. Sequences were obtained from PBMCs. These receptors all stem from a man aged 30 to 39 in good health and CMV-seropositive. The CDR3 runs from the conserved cysteine through the conserved F or W. The D gene is left open where the match is weak. Some rows have no size entry. The others give once, few or many, or a class for an expanded clone.

v_gene	abundance	d_gene	j_gene	CDR3aa	CDR3nt
TRBV18	-	TRBD1	TRBJ1-2	CASSPGQGKRGAYGYTF	TGTGCCAGCTCACCCGGACAGGGGAAGCGAGGAGCCTATGGCTACACCTTC
TRBV6-1	-	TRBD1	TRBJ2-1	CAGTGGSLWEQFF	TGTGCCGGCACAGGGGGCTCCCTGTGGGAGCAGTTCTTC
TRBV4-1	few	-	TRBJ1-5	CASSRAGGVSNQPQHF	TGCGCCAGCAGCCGCGCCGGAGGGGTTAGCAATCAGCCCCAGCATTTT
TRBV28	-	TRBD1	TRBJ1-2	CASSGQGAEGYTF	TGTGCCAGCAGTGGACAGGGTGCGGAAGGCTACACCTTC
TRBV19	-	-	TRBJ2-1	CASSIGLLDEQFF	TGTGCCAGTAGTATTGGACTCTTAGATGAGCAGTTCTTC
TRBV7-6	-	TRBD1	TRBJ2-1	CASSPRDRGTPNEQFF	TGTGCCAGCAGCCCACGGGACAGGGGGACTCCCAATGAGCAGTTCTTC
TRBV2	-	-	TRBJ2-4	CASSEEYAGLTKNIQYF	TGTGCCAGCAGTGAAGAGTATGCAGGGCTCACCAAAAACATTCAGTACTTC
TRBV5-1	-	-	TRBJ1-3	CASSLEFSGSSGNTIYF	TGCGCCAGCAGCTTGGAATTCTCGGGGTCGTCTGGAAACACCATATATTTT
TRBV13	few	TRBD2	TRBJ2-3	CASSGQGLAGTSDTQYF	TGTGCCAGCAGCGGACAAGGACTAGCGGGAACCTCCGATACGCAGTATTTT
TRBV7-2	-	TRBD2	TRBJ2-1	CASSPTSGSSYNEQFF	TGTGCCAGCAGCCCGACTAGCGGGAGCTCCTACAATGAGCAGTTCTTC
TRBV19	-	TRBD1	TRBJ2-1	CASSINHRGLPYNEQFF	TGTGCCAGTAGTATCAATCACAGGGGGCTTCCCTACAATGAGCAGTTCTTC
TRBV5-1	-	TRBD1	TRBJ2-1	CASSFMQGASNEQFF	TGCGCCAGCAGCTTTATGCAGGGGGCCTCCAATGAGCAGTTCTTC
TRBV5-1	-	TRBD1	TRBJ2-1	CASSPTGYGNEQFF	TGCGCCAGCAGCCCGACAGGGTACGGCAATGAGCAGTTCTTC
TRBV5-6	-	TRBD1	TRBJ2-7	CASTPSPGTGGYYEQYF	TGTGCCAGCACCCCCTCCCCAGGGACAGGGGGCTACTACGAGCAGTACTTC
TRBV7-2	-	-	TRBJ1-1	CASSRGQFNTEAFF	TGTGCCAGCAGTCGTGGACAGTTTAACACTGAAGCTTTCTTT
TRBV6-1	-	-	TRBJ1-2	CASTDDTHYGYTF	TGTGCCAGCACAGACGACACCCACTATGGCTACACCTTC
TRBV30	-	TRBD2	TRBJ2-1	CAWKASGGLQQFF	TGTGCCTGGAAGGCTAGCGGAGGGTTGCAGCAGTTCTTC
TRBV28	-	-	TRBJ1-6	CASSPPRGPLHF	TGTGCCAGCAGTCCCCCCCGGGGTCCCCTCCACTTT
TRBV4-1	few	TRBD1	TRBJ2-7	CASSQGWTGGTYEQYF	TGCGCCAGCAGCCAAGGGTGGACAGGGGGGACCTACGAGCAGTACTTC
TRBV5-4	-	-	TRBJ2-2	CASSLPGRNTGELFF	TGTGCCAGCAGCCTGCCAGGCCGTAACACCGGGGAGCTGTTTTTT
TRBV30	-	TRBD2	TRBJ2-3	CALKTSGSTDTQYF	TGTGCCTTAAAGACTAGCGGGAGCACAGATACGCAGTATTTT
TRBV2	-	TRBD1	TRBJ1-2	CASKGQGYGYTF	TGTGCCAGCAAGGGACAGGGGTATGGCTACACCTTC
TRBV28	-	-	TRBJ1-2	CASSSTGEKYGYTF	TGTGCCAGCAGTTCAACGGGGGAGAAGTATGGCTACACCTTC
TRBV5-1	few	TRBD1	TRBJ1-2	CASSLGSTGDYGYTF	TGCGCCAGCAGCTTGGGGAGTACAGGGGACTATGGCTACACCTTC
TRBV7-7	-	-	TRBJ2-3	CASSLLAGDTQYF	TGTGCCAGCAGCTTACTAGCTGGAGATACGCAGTATTTT
TRBV19	-	-	TRBJ1-1	CASSIQGPNTEAFF	TGTGCCAGTAGCATCCAGGGGCCGAACACTGAAGCTTTCTTT
TRBV4-1	-	-	TRBJ1-2	CASSQEWELANYGYTF	TGCGCCAGCAGCCAAGAATGGGAGTTAGCTAACTATGGCTACACCTTC
TRBV19	-	TRBD1	TRBJ2-5	CASSIDLQGVSSRETQYF	TGTGCCAGTAGTATAGATCTCCAGGGGGTTTCAAGCCGGGAGACCCAGTACTTC
TRBV7-3	once	-	TRBJ1-1	CASSEQENTEAFF	TGTGCCAGCAGCGAACAAGAGAACACTGAAGCTTTCTTT
TRBV6-6	-	-	TRBJ2-1	CASRVPQGYNEQFF	TGTGCCAGCAGGGTGCCACAGGGATATAATGAGCAGTTCTTC
TRBV18	-	-	TRBJ1-1	CASRPGGMWPEAFF	TGTGCCAGCCGACCGGGGGGGATGTGGCCTGAAGCTTTCTTT
TRBV9	few	-	TRBJ2-7	CASSAQGGVYEQYF	TGTGCCAGCAGTGCCCAGGGGGGCGTTTACGAGCAGTACTTC
TRBV6-1	-	-	TRBJ2-7	CASSEYRDTYEQYF	TGTGCCAGCAGTGAGTACAGGGATACCTACGAGCAGTACTTC
TRBV6-6	-	-	TRBJ2-7	CASSYLRETPYEQYF	TGTGCCAGCAGTTACTTACGGGAGACCCCCTACGAGCAGTACTTC
TRBV7-2	few	-	TRBJ2-1	CASSTHRGNEQFF	TGTGCCAGCAGCACCCACCGGGGCAATGAGCAGTTCTTC
TRBV7-6	-	-	TRBJ2-6	CASSQYVDTNMANVLTF	TGTGCCAGCAGCCAATACGTGGACACAAATATGGCCAACGTCCTGACTTTC
TRBV28	-	-	TRBJ2-2	CASSLRAASNTGELFF	TGTGCCAGCAGTTTAAGAGCGGCGTCGAACACCGGGGAGCTGTTTTTT
TRBV28	-	-	TRBJ1-4	CASSLGGATNEKLFF	TGTGCCAGCAGTTTGGGGGGAGCAACTAATGAAAAACTGTTTTTT
TRBV18	-	-	TRBJ2-2	CASWGQNTGELFF	TGTGCCAGCTGGGGCCAGAACACCGGGGAGCTGTTTTTT
TRBV5-4	-	TRBD1	TRBJ2-3	CASSVGQGQGGTQYF	TGTGCCAGCAGCGTGGGACAGGGACAAGGGGGTACGCAGTATTTT
TRBV9	-	TRBD1	TRBJ1-2	CASSVVPWEGRQGMHGTTYGYTF	TGTGCCAGCAGCGTAGTTCCGTGGGAGGGACGACAGGGGATGCATGGTACTACCTATGGCTACACCTTC
TRBV30	-	-	TRBJ1-1	CAWSRQGRNTEAFF	TGTGCCTGGAGTAGGCAGGGGAGAAACACTGAAGCTTTCTTT
TRBV6-1	-	-	TRBJ2-5	CASSEAPRGAPKTQYF	TGTGCCAGCAGTGAAGCGCCCAGGGGCGCTCCGAAGACCCAGTACTTC
TRBV9	-	TRBD1	TRBJ2-6	CASSPEGQAGANVLTF	TGTGCCAGCAGCCCGGAGGGACAGGCTGGGGCCAACGTCCTGACTTTC
TRBV4-1	-	-	TRBJ1-1	CASSQDRNTEAFF	TGCGCCAGCAGCCAAGACAGAAACACTGAAGCTTTCTTT
TRBV12-5	-	-	TRBJ2-3	CASGLGVTGTDTQYF	TGTGCTAGTGGTTTGGGGGTGACAGGCACAGATACGCAGTATTTT
TRBV2	once	-	TRBJ1-5	CASSEEQSNQPQHF	TGTGCCAGCAGTGAGGAACAGAGCAATCAGCCCCAGCATTTT
TRBV6-6	-	TRBD1	TRBJ2-7	CASSITGVGDEQYF	TGTGCCAGCAGCATTACAGGGGTTGGAGACGAGCAGTACTTC
TRBV9	once	TRBD2	TRBJ2-5	CASSGGLATFGETQYF	TGTGCCAGCAGTGGGGGACTAGCGACCTTCGGGGAGACCCAGTACTTC
TRBV19	-	-	TRBJ1-1	CASSIVGVGSTEAFF	TGTGCCAGTAGTATAGTCGGGGTAGGAAGCACTGAAGCTTTCTTT
TRBV6-6	-	-	TRBJ1-1	CASSYDSQTPVAFF	TGTGCCAGCAGTTACGACAGCCAGACCCCGGTAGCTTTCTTT
TRBV5-4	-	TRBD1	TRBJ2-1	CASSRGTAPTYNEQFF	TGTGCCAGCAGCAGAGGGACAGCCCCAACCTACAATGAGCAGTTCTTC
TRBV19	-	-	TRBJ2-3	CASSIEQGQSDTQYF	TGTGCCAGTAGTATAGAACAGGGTCAGTCAGATACGCAGTATTTT
TRBV5-6	-	TRBD2	TRBJ2-1	CASSRGVIAGVDNEQFF	TGTGCCAGCAGCCGGGGTGTTATAGCGGGAGTAGACAATGAGCAGTTCTTC
TRBV27	-	-	TRBJ2-7	CASSLSGGYEQYF	TGTGCCAGCAGTTTATCTGGGGGCTACGAGCAGTACTTC
TRBV28	-	TRBD2	TRBJ2-1	CASSSPGSSGRSYEQFF	TGTGCCAGCAGTTCCCCGGGGAGTAGCGGGAGGAGCTATGAGCAGTTCTTC
TRBV19	-	TRBD2	TRBJ2-2	CASSILAGNTGELFF	TGTGCCAGTAGTATACTAGCGGGAAACACCGGGGAGCTGTTTTTT
TRBV19	-	TRBD2	TRBJ2-7	CASSIAGLAGYEQYF	TGTGCCAGTAGTATTGCGGGACTAGCGGGCTACGAGCAGTACTTC